A single TCR beta chain is shown here with its context. In this sample, this clonotype turned up many times. Its antigen specificity is not known. The sample holds no much larger clone one base away, and base qualities are not on file. The intended sense of this specimen's treatment or condition label: live attenuated yellow fever vaccine strain. A standard Ficoll-Paque protocol was used to isolate PBMCs from peripheral blood. Dynabeads CD4 and CD8 positive selection kits were used to isolate CD4 and CD8 T-cell fractions. RNA was extracted with TriZol from bulk PBMCs, CD4 and CD8 fractions, and dextramer-positive and dextramer-negative fractions. These data belong to a study of T cells after yellow fever vaccination (dated by TCRdb to between 2018 and 2021). Describing the broader study: The SMART-Seq v4 Ultra Low Input RNA kit was used to prepare libraries from fractions with low cell numbers. To follow T-cell clones before and after both primary and booster YFV17D yellow fever vaccination, bulk TCR alpha and beta repertoires underwent longitudinal sequencing. The cohort comprised two healthy male donors, one aged 18 to 30 and one aged 30 to 40 years. Blood was collected at multiple timepoints before and after primary and secondary immunization, and bulk PBMC replicates and cell subsets were isolated. General study outcomes and caveats: Because the study included only a couple of donors, the extent to which the findings can be generalized is limited. A small share of clonotypes was detected in both CD4 and CD8 compartments, with the overlap likely arising from convergent recombination. Computational filtering was required because FACS-sorted repertoires could contain abundant contaminating clonotypes from the bulk population. Compared with the primary T-cell response, the secondary T-cell response was weaker but faster, peaking on day 5 rather than day 15. Most clones expanded after primary vaccination (almost 97% of CD4 and approximately 90% of CD8) were re-detected after the booster, suggesting that broad memory maintenance occurred.

TCR cDNA was synthesized by 5'RACE template switching, which introduced a universal primer site and unique molecular identifiers. cDNA synthesis was primed from both the TCR alpha and TCR beta constant segments. Library amplification used two PCR steps, and the second PCR step added sample barcodes and sequencing adapters. Sequencing of libraries was performed on Illumina HiSeq 2500 (2x100 bp) or NovaSeq (2x150 bp). The study's own analysis went as follows. Demultiplexing of reads and collapsing into UMI consensus sequences were performed with MIGEC, and V(D)J alignment was carried out with MiXCR. Clonotypes responding to the vaccine were identified with edgeR on replicate PBMC samples, with the criteria of FDR below 0.01 and a log2 fold change above 5 up to day 15. CD4 or CD8 identity was assigned to each bulk clonotype according to whether the clonotype was present at higher abundance in the sequenced CD4 repertoire or the sequenced CD8 repertoire. TCRdb reprocessed the public reads (quality trimming at Q25 with fastp, clone calling with MiXCR) and kept in-frame beta chains. Rows with a matching CDR3 protein are joined into one entry that keeps the most common DNA and genes. The V and J calls follow TCRdb's processing rather than the paper's. The sample data list about 120,000 distinct CDR3 sequences, and more than 5.5% of these were observed just once. The top ten clonotypes cover more than 2.5% of the sample.

Trimming costs V 0 bases and J 6 bases, and their ends lie 6 bases apart. From its cysteine to its phenylalanine, the CDR3 spans 13 amino acids. The DNA shown is the 39-base CDR3, in frame from base 1. The chain uses TRBV12-3 or TRBV12-4 and TRBJ2-1, with TRBD1 tentatively as D gene (5 bases match). This material consisted of CD4+ T cells sorted from PBMCs, taken about 41 days after the first yellow fever vaccination. The clonotype originates from a man aged 18 to 30 who received the YFV17D yellow fever vaccine. This receptor carries the CDR3 CASSLARANEQFF. The bases are TGTGCCAGCAGTTTAGCCAGGGCCAATGAGCAGTTCTTC.